This TCR beta chain came from a study of spatial heterogeneity in lung cancer. For the study at large: The library had UMIs, and each TCR and UMI pair averaged more than ten raw reads.

This clonotype showed up many times. TCR cDNA molecules each carried a unique molecular identifier. One entry per CDR3 protein, called by TCRdb with MiXCR from the 5' RACE reads. The sample carries some 40,000 distinct CDR3 sequences, 3.1% recorded once. As to time point: sample taken at primary tumor resection. Samples were donated by 72 untreated early-stage non-small cell lung cancer patients. Sequencing of whole RNA from tumor, nontumor lung or frozen PBMC involved no sorting. The CDR3 sequence is 14 residues long. The sequenced sample was normal lung tissue next to the tumor, obtained at surgery. The rearrangement links TRBV21-1 to TRBJ2-7; the table gives TRBD1 as D, unverified against the DNA. TRBV21-1 is noted as a pseudogene. This sequence originates from a male donor with early-stage non-small cell lung cancer. DNA for the CDR3: TGTGCCAGCAGCAAGGGACAGTTAACCTACGAGCAGTACTTC. This sequence encodes CASSKGQLTYEQYF.